Included here is one T cell receptor beta chain sequence, with context. Its antigen is unidentified. This sample was taken from a study of T cell responses to AZD1222 COVID-19 vaccine. Assay used: immunoSEQ multiplex PCR; TCRdb lists only in-frame clones, some missing. The sample holds over 110,000 clones; under 95% are singletons and the top ten take approximately 5.3%. V was clipped by 4 bases and J by 5 bases; unmatched bases: 6. In germline, CDR1 is SGHRS, CDR2 YFSETQ. The CDR3 totals 15 residues. General study findings and limits: Spike-specific TCR repertoires showed rising breadth and depth after two AZD1222 doses. Clonal diversity was possibly underestimated, and white British individuals and females predominated among donors.

The receptor was isolated from an adult in good health. This chain joins TRBV5-1 and TRBJ1-4, with TRBD1 matching 9 bases. Sequenced here: peripheral blood, sampled on day 0 of AZD1222 vaccination. The CDR3: CASSAGQGKNEKLFF. CDR3 DNA sequence: TGCGCCAGCAGCGCCGGACAGGGGAAGAATGAAAAACTGTTTTTT.